The present T cell receptor (beta chain) was sequenced within a study of early stage breast cancer tumors listed by TCRdb under 2017. Regarding the study in general: Of the roughly 15 invasive breast tumors, twelve were found to be estrogen receptor-positive, progesterone receptor-positive and HER2-negative. The average read coverage per sample was around 10-fold. A total of 2 million to 3 million templates, representing under 1.1 million unique clonotypes, were detected across all samples. About 70% of the 12 ER+/PR+/HER2- tumors were invasive ductal carcinomas, while the other four were invasive lobular carcinomas.

As regards this clone: Its recognized antigen is unknown. Per-nucleotide qualities are absent, and no much larger clonotype sits a single base away.

The study profiled bulk TCR beta-chain repertoires in matched peripheral blood, tumor and adjacent normal breast tissue taken from approximately 15 patients with early-stage breast cancer. Before surgery, about 5-10 mL of whole blood was collected into EDTA tubes and then processed within 2 hours. Ficoll-Paque centrifugation in SepMate-50 tubes was used to isolate peripheral blood mononuclear cells. PBMCs were cryopreserved in aliquots of roughly 1.8 to 4.5 million cells in about 90% FBS with around 10% DMSO and kept in liquid nitrogen. Genomic DNA was extracted with the Qiagen AllPrep DNA/RNA Mini kit. Each sample was amplified as two independent genomic DNA replicates: approximately 550 ng for blood and around 1.4 ug for tumor or normal breast. Following the manufacturer's instructions, the ImmunoSeq Intro kit was used to carry out TCRB sequencing on genomic DNA. The multiplex PCR ran for 30 to 35 cycles using proprietary primers and spike-in control sequences for absolute quantification. Single-end 150-bp reads were used to sequence an 87-bp fragment spanning the CDR3 and the flanking V and J genes. Seven samples, each with two replicates, were multiplexed per lane of an Illumina MiSeq using version 3.0 chemistry. The authors processed their data as follows. Raw data were processed with the vendor's proprietary pipeline, and both replicates were merged into a single result per sample. Productive rearrangements sharing the V-gene family, CDR3 amino acid sequence and J-gene segment were defined as clonotypes. Clonality was calculated as 1 minus the normalized Shannon entropy (Pielou evenness) of TCRB abundances. T cell density was estimated as total templates divided by the number of input cells, with the number of input cells inferred from the DNA input amount. Total repertoire diversity and clonality were estimated with Recon using default parameters. A clonotype counted as tumor-enriched if its abundance in tumor exceeded 0.1% and was at least 32-fold higher than its abundance in normal breast. The immuneACCESS repertoire file appears here via TCRdb, limited to in-frame rearrangements. These files lack a portion of the clones; in checked studies, under half of the deficit traces to unresolved V genes, and the cause of the others is not known. D and trimming come from the DNA, and the V and J calls and clone size come from that table. This sample comprises more than 60,000 clones, around four fifths of them detected only once. Approximately 3.7% of the sample belongs to the ten largest clones.

What the authors observed across the whole study: Compared with adjacent normal breast tissue, tumors had approximately 2.5-fold higher T cell density and higher clonality. Greater similarity was observed between blood and normal breast repertoires than between blood and tumor repertoires, and tumor was distinguished from normal in most of the 16 patients when each tissue was compared with blood. Because the cohort was small, analysis by tumor subtype was not possible. Enriched TCRB sequences shared across patients were mostly commonly generated sequences, unlikely to play an important role in the tumor microenvironment. Bulk genomic DNA sequencing of unsorted cells missed chain pairing and functional markers such as CD4, CD8 and FOXP3.

The V and J ends are trimmed by 3 bases and 3 bases, leaving 21 bases between them. CDR3 length: 18 amino acids, cysteine to phenylalanine. The CDR3 DNA has 54 bases and is translated from base 1. The CDR1 and CDR2 encoded by the germline V gene are LGHNA and YSLEER. The sample comprised blood. The clonotype comes from a person between 55 and 69 years old with breast cancer. The V and J segments used are TRBV4-3 and TRBJ2-1, with TRBD1 tentatively as D gene (5 bases match). The encoded CDR3 is CASSQFAGLGLDYNEQFF. The sequence in DNA is TGCGCCAGCAGCCAGTTCGCAGGGTTGGGGCTGGACTACAATGAGCAGTTCTTC.